The entry that follows covers one TCR beta chain sequence. Assignment of participants to cohorts was predicated upon participant-reported clinical history. Before being deemed recovered, Cohort 3 donors had two negative PCRs, clearance, or symptom resolution. The data were taken from a study of blood T cell repertoires in COVID-19. Assay: immunoSEQ multiplex PCR; the TCRdb copy retains only in-frame clones and omits some. The sample includes 150,000 to 200,000 clones, 82% of them seen just once. V lost 3 bases to trimming and J lost 2 bases; unmatched junction nucleotides: 7. CDR1 is SEHNR and CDR2 is FQNEAQ in the germline V gene (reference sequence). This CDR3 is 15 amino acids long.

The source is a man in his fifties or sixties who had recovered from COVID-19. J is TRBJ2-7 and V is TRBV7-9; 7 bases align to TRBD1. Sequencing input: PBMCs or T cells enriched from blood (not recorded which). The DNA of the CDR3 is TGTGCCAGCAGCTTGTGGACAGGTGGACCCTACGAGCAGTACTTC. Translation gives CASSLWTGGPYEQYF. Variable domain in full (rest from reference TRBV7-9 and TRBJ2-7): DTGVSQNPRHKITKRGQNVTFRCDPISEHNRLYWYRQTLGQGPEFLTYFQNEAQLEKSRLLSDRFSAERPKGSFSTLEIQRTEQGDSAMYLCASSLWTGGPYEQYFGPGTRLTVT.